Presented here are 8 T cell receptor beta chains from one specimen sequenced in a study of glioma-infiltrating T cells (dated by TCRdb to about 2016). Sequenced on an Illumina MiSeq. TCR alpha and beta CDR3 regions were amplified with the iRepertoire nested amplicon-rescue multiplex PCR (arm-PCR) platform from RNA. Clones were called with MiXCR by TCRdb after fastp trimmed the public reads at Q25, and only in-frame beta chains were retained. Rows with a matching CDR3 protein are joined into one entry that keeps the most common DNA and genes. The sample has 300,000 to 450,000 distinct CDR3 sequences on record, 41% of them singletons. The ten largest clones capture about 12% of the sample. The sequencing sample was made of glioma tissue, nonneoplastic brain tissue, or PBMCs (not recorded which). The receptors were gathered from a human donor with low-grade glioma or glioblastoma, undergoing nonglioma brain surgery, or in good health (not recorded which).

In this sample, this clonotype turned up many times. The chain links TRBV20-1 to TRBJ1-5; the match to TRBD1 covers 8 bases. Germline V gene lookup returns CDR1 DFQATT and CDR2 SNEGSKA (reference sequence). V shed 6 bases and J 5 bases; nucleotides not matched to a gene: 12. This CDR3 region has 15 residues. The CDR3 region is CSAVTRGQAYQPQHF. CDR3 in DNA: TGCAGTGCCGTTACGAGGGGACAGGCGTATCAGCCCCAGCATTTT.

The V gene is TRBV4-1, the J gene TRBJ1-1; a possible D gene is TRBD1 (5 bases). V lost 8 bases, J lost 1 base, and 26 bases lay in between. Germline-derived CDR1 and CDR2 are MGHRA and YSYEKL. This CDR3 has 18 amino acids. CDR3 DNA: TGCGCCAGCTTCACCAAGGACCGGGCAGGGCGGAAGAACACTGAAGCTTTCTTT. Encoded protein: CASFTKDRAGRKNTEAFF.

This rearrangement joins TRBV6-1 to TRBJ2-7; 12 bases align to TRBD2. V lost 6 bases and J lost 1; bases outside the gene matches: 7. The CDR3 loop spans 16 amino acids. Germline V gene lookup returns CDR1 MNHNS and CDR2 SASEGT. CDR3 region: CASSILAGGWSYEQYF. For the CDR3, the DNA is TGTGCCAGCAGCATACTAGCGGGAGGTTGGTCCTACGAGCAGTACTTC.

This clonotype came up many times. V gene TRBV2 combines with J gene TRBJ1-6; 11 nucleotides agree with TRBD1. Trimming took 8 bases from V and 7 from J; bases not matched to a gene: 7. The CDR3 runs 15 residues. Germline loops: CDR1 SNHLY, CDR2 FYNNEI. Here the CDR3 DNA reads TGTGCCAGCGACGGACAGGGGGCAGAGAATTCACCCCTCCACTTT. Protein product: CASDGQGAENSPLHF.

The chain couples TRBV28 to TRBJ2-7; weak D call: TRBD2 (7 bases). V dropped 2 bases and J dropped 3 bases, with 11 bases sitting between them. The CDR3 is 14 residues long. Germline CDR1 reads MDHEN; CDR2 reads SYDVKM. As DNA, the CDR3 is TGTGCCAGCAGTTTACGGGGGGCCGGCTACGAGCAGTACTTC. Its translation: CASSLRGAGYEQYF.

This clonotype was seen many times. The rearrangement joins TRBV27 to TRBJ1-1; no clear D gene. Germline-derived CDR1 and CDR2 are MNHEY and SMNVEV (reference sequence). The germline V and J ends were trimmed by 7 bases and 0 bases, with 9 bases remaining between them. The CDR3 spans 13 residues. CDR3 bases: TGTGCCAGCATTGGTCAGATGAACACTGAAGCTTTCTTT. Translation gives CASIGQMNTEAFF.

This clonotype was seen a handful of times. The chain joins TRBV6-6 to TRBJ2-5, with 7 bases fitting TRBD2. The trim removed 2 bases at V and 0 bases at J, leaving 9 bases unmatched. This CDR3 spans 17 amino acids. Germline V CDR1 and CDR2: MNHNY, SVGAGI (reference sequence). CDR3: CASSYPPRTRDQETQYF. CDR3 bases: TGTGCCAGCAGTTACCCCCCACGGACTAGAGACCAAGAGACCCAGTACTTC.

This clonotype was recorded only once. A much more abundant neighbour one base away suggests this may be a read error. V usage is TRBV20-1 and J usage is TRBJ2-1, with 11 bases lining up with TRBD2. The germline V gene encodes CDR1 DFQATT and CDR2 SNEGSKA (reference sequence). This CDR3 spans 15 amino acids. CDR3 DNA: TGCAGTGCTGCCGGGACTAGCGGAACCTACGATGAGCAGTTCTTC. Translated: CSAAGTSGTYDEQFF.